Listed below are T cell receptor beta chains from one sample, sequenced in a study of T cells in localized non-small cell lung cancer. Assay used: immunoSEQ multiplex PCR; TCRdb lists only in-frame clones, some missing. Of 1,500 to 2,000 clones listed, about a fifth were seen once; the top ten hold more than 15%. The specimen was normal lung tissue next to the tumor, collected before any cancer treatment. These receptors were collected from a female donor at least 60 years old with stage I lung adenocarcinoma. The CDR3 runs from the conserved cysteine through the conserved F or W. Each record gives: D gene, J gene, V gene, clone size, CDR3 protein, CDR3 DNA. D genes are given only for firm matches. Clone size is shown for a subset of rows, as once, few, many or a class of expanded clone.

NA,TRBJ1-4,TRBV23-1,few,CASSSQGNEKLFF,TGCGCCAGCAGCTCCCAGGGAAATGAAAAACTGTTTTTT
NA,TRBJ1-1,TRBV19,large,CASSISQGEAFF,TGTGCCAGTAGTATAAGTCAGGGTGAAGCTTTCTTT
NA,TRBJ2-7,TRBV2,few,CASSEGSGEQYF,TGTGCCAGCAGCGAGGGCAGCGGAGAGCAGTACTTC
NA,TRBJ1-3,TRBV19,large,CASSEGSDLGNTIYF,TGTGCCAGTTCGGAGGGCAGCGACCTTGGAAACACCATATATTTT
NA,TRBJ1-2,TRBV14,NA,CASSQDAGTLYGYTF,TGTGCCAGCAGCCAAGACGCCGGGACACTCTATGGCTACACCTTC
TRBD1,TRBJ1-5,TRBV9,large,CASSRDRTGNQPQHF,TGTGCCAGCAGTCGGGACAGAACCGGCAATCAGCCCCAGCATTTT
NA,TRBJ1-1,TRBV18,NA,CASSPSWGGGSTEAFF,TGTGCCAGCTCACCGAGTTGGGGCGGGGGGTCCACTGAAGCTTTCTTT
NA,TRBJ1-5,TRBV19,NA,CASSQGDYSNQPQHF,TGTGCCAGTTCTCAGGGAGACTATAGCAATCAGCCCCAGCATTTT
TRBD1,TRBJ1-2,TRBV6-8,few,CASRVPQGQGGGYTF,TGTGCCAGCAGGGTTCCCCAGGGACAGGGTGGGGGCTACACCTTC
TRBD1,TRBJ1-2,TRBV11-3,NA,CASSLAAGGSYGYTF,TGTGCCAGCAGCTTGGCCGCAGGGGGCAGCTATGGCTACACCTTC
NA,TRBJ1-5,TRBV6-8,few,CASSQGFSNQPQHF,TGTGCCAGCAGCCAGGGGTTTAGCAATCAGCCCCAGCATTTT
NA,TRBJ2-7,TRBV14,NA,CASSQGTATFYEQYF,TGTGCCAGCAGCCAAGGGACAGCCACTTTCTACGAGCAGTACTTC
NA,TRBJ1-4,TRBV6-8,few,CASSYRAAEKLFF,TGTGCCAGCAGTTACCGTGCGGCTGAAAAACTGTTTTTT
NA,TRBJ1-1,TRBV4-1,medium-sized,CASSQDPGENTEAFF,TGCGCCAGCAGCCAAGATCCAGGAGAGAACACTGAAGCTTTCTTT
NA,TRBJ1-2,TRBV6-8,medium-sized,CASTSQFGGLGYTF,TGTGCCAGCACCTCTCAGTTCGGGGGGCTCGGCTACACCTTC
NA,TRBJ2-2,TRBV15,NA,CATLRGASTGELFF,TGTGCCACCCTGCGAGGGGCTAGCACCGGGGAGCTGTTTTTT
TRBD1,TRBJ2-7,TRBV6-8,few,CASSLTGGAGYEQYF,TGTGCCAGCAGTCTCACAGGGGGTGCCGGGTACGAGCAGTACTTC
NA,TRBJ1-2,TRBV6-8,few,CASSVLEGNYGYTF,TGTGCCAGTTCCGTTTTGGAGGGGAACTATGGCTACACCTTC
TRBD1,TRBJ1-2,TRBV9,NA,CASSRTGGSNYGYTF,TGTGCCAGCAGTCGGACAGGAGGGAGTAACTATGGCTACACCTTC
NA,TRBJ2-1,TRBV12-5,NA,CASGSGTDPMGEQFF,TGTGCTAGTGGTTCTGGTACTGACCCCATGGGTGAGCAGTTCTTC
NA,TRBJ1-5,TRBV30,NA,CAWSPGNQPQHF,TGTGCCTGGAGTCCAGGAAACCAGCCCCAGCATTTT
TRBD1,TRBJ1-1,TRBV30,NA,CAWGGQVNTEAFF,TGTGCCTGGGGAGGACAGGTGAACACTGAAGCTTTCTTT
NA,TRBJ1-2,TRBV9,few,CASSFSGGFDGYTF,TGTGCCAGCAGCTTCTCCGGAGGGTTCGATGGCTACACCTTC
NA,TRBJ2-5,TRBV6-8,medium-sized,CASSKRDNILETQYF,TGTGCCAGCAGCAAGCGGGACAACATCTTGGAGACCCAGTACTTC
NA,TRBJ1-2,TRBV9,NA,CASSVGDYGYTF,TGTGCCAGCAGCGTAGGTGACTATGGCTACACCTTC
TRBD2,TRBJ2-5,TRBV19,NA,CASSIWPSGGSRETQYF,TGTGCCAGTAGTATATGGCCTAGCGGGGGGAGTAGAGAGACCCAGTACTTC
NA,TRBJ2-3,TRBV18,NA,CASSPRVQGRDTQYF,TGTGCCAGCTCACCACGGGTACAGGGCCGGGATACGCAGTATTTT